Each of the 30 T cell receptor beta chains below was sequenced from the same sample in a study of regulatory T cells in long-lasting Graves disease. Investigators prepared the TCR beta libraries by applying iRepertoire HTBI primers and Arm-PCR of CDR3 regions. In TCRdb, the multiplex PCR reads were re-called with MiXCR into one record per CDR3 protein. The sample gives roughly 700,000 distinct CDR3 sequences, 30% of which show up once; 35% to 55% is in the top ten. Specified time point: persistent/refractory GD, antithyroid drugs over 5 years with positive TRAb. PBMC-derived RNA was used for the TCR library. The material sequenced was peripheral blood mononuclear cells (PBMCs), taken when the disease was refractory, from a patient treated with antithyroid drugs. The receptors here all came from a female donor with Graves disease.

CDR3 DNA sequence: TGCGCCAGCAGCTTGAGTGGGGTACTTGATCAGCCCCAGCATTTT. It specifies CASSLSGVLDQPQHF. The rearrangement uses TRBV5-1 and TRBJ1-5, with D unresolved. The length of the CDR3 is 15 residues. Trimming took off 1 base at V and 5 bases at J, with 13 bases between the two ends. Germline CDR1 and CDR2: SGHRS and YFSETQ. Full variable domain (remainder filled in from reference TRBV5-1 and TRBJ1-5): KAGVTQTPRYLIKTRGQQVTLSCSPISGHRSVSWYQQTPGQGLQFLFEYFSETQRNKGNFPGRFSGRQFSNSRSEMNVSTLELGDSALYLCASSLSGVLDQPQHFGDGTRLSIL.

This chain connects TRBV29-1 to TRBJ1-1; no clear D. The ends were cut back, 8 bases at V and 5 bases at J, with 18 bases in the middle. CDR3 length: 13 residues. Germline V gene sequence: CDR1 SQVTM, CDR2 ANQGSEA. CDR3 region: CSFHRAEGTEAFF. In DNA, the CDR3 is TGCAGCTTTCATAGGGCGGAAGGTACTGAAGCTTTCTTT. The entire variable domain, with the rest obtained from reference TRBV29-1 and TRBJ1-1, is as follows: SAVISQKPSRDICQRGTSLTIQCQVDSQVTMMFWYRQQPGQSLTLIATANQGSEATYESGFVIDKFPISRPNLTFSTLTVSNMSPEDSSIYLCSFHRAEGTEAFFGQGTRLTVV.

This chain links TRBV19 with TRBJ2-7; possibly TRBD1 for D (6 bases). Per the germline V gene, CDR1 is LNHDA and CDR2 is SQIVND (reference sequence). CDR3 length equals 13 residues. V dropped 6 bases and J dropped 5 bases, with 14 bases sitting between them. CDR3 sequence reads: CASSVIQGDEQYF. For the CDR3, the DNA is TGTGCCAGTAGCGTCATACAGGGTGACGAGCAGTACTTC. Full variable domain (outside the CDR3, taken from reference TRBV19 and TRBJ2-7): DGGITQSPKYLFRKEGQNVTLSCEQNLNHDAMYWYRQDPGQGLRLIYYSQIVNDFQKGDIAEGYSVSREKKESFPLTVTSAQKNPTAFYLCASSVIQGDEQYFGPGTRLTVT.

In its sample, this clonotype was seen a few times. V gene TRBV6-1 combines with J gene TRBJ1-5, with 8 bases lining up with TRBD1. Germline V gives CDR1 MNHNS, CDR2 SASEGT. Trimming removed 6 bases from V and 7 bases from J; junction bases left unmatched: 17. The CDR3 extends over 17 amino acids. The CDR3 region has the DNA TGTGCCAGCAGGACGGGGCAGGGGGCGCACCCCCGGCAGCCCCAGCATTTT. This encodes CASRTGQGAHPRQPQHF.

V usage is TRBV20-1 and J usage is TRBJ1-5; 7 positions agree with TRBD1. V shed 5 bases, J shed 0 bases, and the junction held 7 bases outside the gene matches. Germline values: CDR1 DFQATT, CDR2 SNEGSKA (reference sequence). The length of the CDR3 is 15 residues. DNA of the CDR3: TGCAGTGCTGCGACCGGGACAGATAGCAATCAGCCCCAGCATTTT. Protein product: CSAATGTDSNQPQHF.

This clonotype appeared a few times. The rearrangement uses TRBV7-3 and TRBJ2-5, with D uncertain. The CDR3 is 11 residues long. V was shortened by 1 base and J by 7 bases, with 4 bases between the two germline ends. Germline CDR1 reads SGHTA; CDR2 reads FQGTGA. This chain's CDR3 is CASSLMRTQYF. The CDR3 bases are TGTGCCAGCAGCTTAATGAGGACCCAGTACTTC. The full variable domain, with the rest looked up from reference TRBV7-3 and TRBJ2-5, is GAGVSQTPSNKVTEKGKYVELRCDPISGHTALYWYRQSLGQGPEFLIYFQGTGAADDSGLPNDRFFAVRPEGSVSTLKIQRTERGDSAVYLCASSLMRTQYFGPGTRLLVL.

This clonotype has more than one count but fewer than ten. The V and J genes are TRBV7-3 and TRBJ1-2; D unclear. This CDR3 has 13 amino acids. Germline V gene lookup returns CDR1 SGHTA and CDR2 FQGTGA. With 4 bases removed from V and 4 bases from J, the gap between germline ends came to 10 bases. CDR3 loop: CASSSGNPYGYTF. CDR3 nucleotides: TGTGCCAGCAGCTCGGGAAATCCCTATGGCTACACCTTC. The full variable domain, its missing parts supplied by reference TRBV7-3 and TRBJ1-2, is GAGVSQTPSNKVTEKGKYVELRCDPISGHTALYWYRQSLGQGPEFLIYFQGTGAADDSGLPNDRFFAVRPEGSVSTLKIQRTERGDSAVYLCASSSGNPYGYTFGSGTRLTVV.

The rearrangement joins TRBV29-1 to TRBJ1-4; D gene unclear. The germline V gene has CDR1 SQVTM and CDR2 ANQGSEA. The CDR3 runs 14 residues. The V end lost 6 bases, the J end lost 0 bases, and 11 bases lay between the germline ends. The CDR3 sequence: CSVSDGATNEKLFF. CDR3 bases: TGCAGCGTAAGCGACGGTGCAACTAATGAAAAACTGTTTTTT.

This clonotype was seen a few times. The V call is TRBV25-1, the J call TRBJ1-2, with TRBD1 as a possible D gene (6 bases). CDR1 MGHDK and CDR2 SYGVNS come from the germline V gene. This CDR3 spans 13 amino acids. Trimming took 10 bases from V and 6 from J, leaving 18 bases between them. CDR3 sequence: CATSPGASHGYTF. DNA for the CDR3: TGTGCCACGAGCCCGGGGGCTTCACATGGCTACACCTTC.

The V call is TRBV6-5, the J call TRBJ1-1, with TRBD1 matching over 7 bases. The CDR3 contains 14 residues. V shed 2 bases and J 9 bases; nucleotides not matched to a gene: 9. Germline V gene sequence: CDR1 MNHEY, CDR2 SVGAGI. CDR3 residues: CASSYPGTARKAFF. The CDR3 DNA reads TGTGCCAGCAGTTACCCTGGGACAGCGAGGAAAGCTTTCTTT.

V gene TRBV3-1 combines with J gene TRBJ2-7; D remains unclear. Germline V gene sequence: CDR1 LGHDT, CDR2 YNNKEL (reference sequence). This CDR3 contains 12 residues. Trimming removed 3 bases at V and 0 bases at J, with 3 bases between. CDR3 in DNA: TGTGCCAGCAGCCATCTCTCCTACGAGCAGTACTTC. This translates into CASSHLSYEQYF.

Written as DNA, the CDR3 is TGTGCCAGCAGCCAAATCAAAAGCCGGCAGTTCTTC. Translation gives CASSQIKSRQFF. The chain has TRBV3-1 and TRBJ2-1; D gene uncertain. V was trimmed by 2 bases and J by 12 bases, leaving 11 bases between them. The CDR3 totals 12 residues. Germline V gene lookup returns CDR1 LGHDT and CDR2 YNNKEL (reference sequence).

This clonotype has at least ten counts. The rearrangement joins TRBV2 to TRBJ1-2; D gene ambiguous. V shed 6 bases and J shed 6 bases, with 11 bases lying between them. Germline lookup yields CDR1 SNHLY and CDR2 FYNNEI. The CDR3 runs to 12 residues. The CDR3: CASRAAEDGYTF. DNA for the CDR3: TGTGCCAGCAGGGCCGCCGAGGATGGCTACACCTTC. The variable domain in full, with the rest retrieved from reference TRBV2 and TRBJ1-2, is EPEVTQTPSHQVTQMGQEVILRCVPISNHLYFYWYRQILGQKVEFLVSFYNNEISEKSEIFDDQFSVERPDGSNFTLKIRSTKLEDSAMYFCASRAAEDGYTFGSGTRLTVV.

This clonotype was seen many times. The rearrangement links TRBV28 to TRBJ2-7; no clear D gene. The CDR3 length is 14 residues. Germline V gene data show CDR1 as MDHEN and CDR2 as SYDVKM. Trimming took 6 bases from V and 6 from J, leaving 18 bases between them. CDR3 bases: TGTGCCAGCAGGGCACCCGGGCCTCTTGGCGAGCAGTACTTC. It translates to CASRAPGPLGEQYF.

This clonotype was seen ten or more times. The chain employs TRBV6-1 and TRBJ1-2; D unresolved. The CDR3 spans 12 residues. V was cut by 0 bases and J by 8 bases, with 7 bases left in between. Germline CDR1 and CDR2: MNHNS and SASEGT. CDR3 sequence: CASSEAERGYTF. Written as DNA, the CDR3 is TGTGCCAGCAGTGAAGCAGAACGAGGCTACACCTTC.

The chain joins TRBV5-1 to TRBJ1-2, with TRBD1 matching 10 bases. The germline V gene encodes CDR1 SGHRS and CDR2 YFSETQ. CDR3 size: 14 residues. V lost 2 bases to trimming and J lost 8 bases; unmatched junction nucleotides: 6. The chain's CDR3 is CASSLPRTGGGYTF. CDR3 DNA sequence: TGCGCCAGCAGCTTACCACGGACAGGGGGAGGCTACACCTTC.

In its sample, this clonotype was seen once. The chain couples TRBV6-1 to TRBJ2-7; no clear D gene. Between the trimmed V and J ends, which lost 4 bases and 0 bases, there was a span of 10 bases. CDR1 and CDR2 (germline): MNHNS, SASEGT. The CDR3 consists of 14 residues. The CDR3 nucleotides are TGTGCCAGCAGTGGGACGTTGAGCTCCTACGAGCAGTACTTC. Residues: CASSGTLSSYEQYF.

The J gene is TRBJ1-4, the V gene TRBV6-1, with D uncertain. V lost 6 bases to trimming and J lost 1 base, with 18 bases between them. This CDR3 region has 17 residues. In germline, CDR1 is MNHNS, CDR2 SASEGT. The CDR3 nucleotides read TGTGCCAGCAGCATGGGAGGGTCCGGAAAAACTAATGAAAAACTGTTTTTT. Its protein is CASSMGGSGKTNEKLFF.

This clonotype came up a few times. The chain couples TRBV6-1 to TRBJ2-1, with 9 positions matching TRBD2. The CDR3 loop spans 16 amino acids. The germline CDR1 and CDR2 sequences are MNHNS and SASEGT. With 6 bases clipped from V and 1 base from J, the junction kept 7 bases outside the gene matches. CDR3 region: CASRGIAGVSYNEQFF. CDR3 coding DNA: TGTGCCAGCAGGGGGATAGCGGGAGTATCCTACAATGAGCAGTTCTTC.

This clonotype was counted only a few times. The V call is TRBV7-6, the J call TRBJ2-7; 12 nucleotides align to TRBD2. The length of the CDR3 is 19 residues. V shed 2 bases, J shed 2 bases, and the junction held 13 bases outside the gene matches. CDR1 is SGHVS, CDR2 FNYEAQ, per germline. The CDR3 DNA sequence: TGTGCCAGCAGCTTAACACCTAGCGGGAGGGTGTGTCTGGCCTACGAGCAGTACTTC. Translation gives CASSLTPSGRVCLAYEQYF.

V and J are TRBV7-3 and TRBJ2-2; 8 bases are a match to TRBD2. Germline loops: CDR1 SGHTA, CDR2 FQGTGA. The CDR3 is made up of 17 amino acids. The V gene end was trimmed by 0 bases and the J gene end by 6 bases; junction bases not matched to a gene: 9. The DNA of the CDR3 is TGTGCCAGCAGCTTAACCGGGACTAGGGGTTGGCCCGGGGAGCTGTTTTTT. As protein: CASSLTGTRGWPGELFF.

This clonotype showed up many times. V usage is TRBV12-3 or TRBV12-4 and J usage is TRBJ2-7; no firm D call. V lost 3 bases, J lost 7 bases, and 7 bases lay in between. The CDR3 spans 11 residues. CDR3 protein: CASSFSLEQYF. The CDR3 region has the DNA TGTGCCAGCAGTTTCTCGTTGGAGCAGTACTTC.

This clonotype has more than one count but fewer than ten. The CDR3 DNA reads as TGTGCCACCCTTAGCGGGAGGGCCCCCTACGAGCAGTACTTC. Its translation is CATLSGRAPYEQYF. The rearrangement joins TRBV7-9 to TRBJ2-7; TRBD2 agrees at 11 bases. This CDR3 has 14 residues. CDR1 is SEHNR and CDR2 is FQNEAQ in the germline V gene (reference sequence). The junction had 7 bases not matched to a gene; V was cut back by 10 bases and J by 2 bases.

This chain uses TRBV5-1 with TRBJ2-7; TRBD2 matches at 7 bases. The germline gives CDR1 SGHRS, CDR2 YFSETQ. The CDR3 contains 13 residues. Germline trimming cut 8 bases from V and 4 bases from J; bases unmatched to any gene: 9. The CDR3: CASTRETGYEQYF. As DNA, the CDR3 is TGCGCCAGTACGCGGGAGACGGGATACGAGCAGTACTTC.

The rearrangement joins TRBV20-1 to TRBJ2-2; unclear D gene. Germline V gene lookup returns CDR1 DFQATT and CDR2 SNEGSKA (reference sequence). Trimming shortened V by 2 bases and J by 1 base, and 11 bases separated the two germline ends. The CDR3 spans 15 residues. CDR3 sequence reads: CSARTDGRNTGELFF. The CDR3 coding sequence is TGCAGTGCTAGAACTGACGGAAGGAACACCGGGGAGCTGTTTTTT.

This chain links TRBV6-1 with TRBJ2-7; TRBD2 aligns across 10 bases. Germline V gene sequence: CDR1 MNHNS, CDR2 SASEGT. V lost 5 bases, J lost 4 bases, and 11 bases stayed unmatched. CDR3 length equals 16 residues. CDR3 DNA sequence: TGTGCCAGCAGTAGAGAGATAGCGGGAGGTAGTTACGAGCAGTACTTC. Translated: CASSREIAGGSYEQYF.

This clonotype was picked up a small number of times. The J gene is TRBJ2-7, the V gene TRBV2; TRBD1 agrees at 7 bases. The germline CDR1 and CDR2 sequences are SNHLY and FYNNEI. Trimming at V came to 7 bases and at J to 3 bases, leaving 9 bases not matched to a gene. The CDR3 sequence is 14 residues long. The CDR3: CASIQGVGDYEQYF. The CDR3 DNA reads TGTGCCAGCATTCAGGGGGTTGGAGACTACGAGCAGTACTTC.

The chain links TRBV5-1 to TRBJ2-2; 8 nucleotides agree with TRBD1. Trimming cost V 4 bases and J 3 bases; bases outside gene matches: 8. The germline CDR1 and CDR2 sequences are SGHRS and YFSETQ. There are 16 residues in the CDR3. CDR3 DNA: TGCGCCAGCAGCACCACGGACAGGGATGACACCGGGGAGCTGTTTTTT. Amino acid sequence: CASSTTDRDDTGELFF.

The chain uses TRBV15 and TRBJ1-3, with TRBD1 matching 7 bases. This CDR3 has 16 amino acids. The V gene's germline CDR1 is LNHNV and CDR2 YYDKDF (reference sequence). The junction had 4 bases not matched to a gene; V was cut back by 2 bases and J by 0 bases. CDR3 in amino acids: CATSRRGQRSGNTIYF. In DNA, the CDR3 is TGTGCCACCAGCAGACGGGGACAGCGCTCTGGAAACACCATATATTTT. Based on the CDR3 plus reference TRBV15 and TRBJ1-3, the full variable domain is DAMVIQNPRYQVTQFGKPVTLSCSQTLNHNVMYWYQQKSSQAPKLLFHYYDKDFNNEADTPDNFQSRRPNTSFCFLDIRSPGLGDTAMYLCATSRRGQRSGNTIYFGEGSWLTVV.

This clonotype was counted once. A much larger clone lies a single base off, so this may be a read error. CDR3 bases: TGTGCCAGCAGCCAAGAAGATAAACTGTTTTTT. Translating gives CASSQEDKLFF. The chain has TRBV3-1 and TRBJ1-4; D remains ambiguous. The CDR3 is made up of 11 amino acids. CDR1 and CDR2 (germline): LGHDT, YNNKEL (reference sequence). V gave up 0 bases and J gave up 11 bases, with 4 bases separating them. The full variable domain, with the rest looked up from reference TRBV3-1 and TRBJ1-4, is DTAVSQTPKYLVTQMGNDKSIKCEQNLGHDTMYWYKQDSKKFLKIMFSYNNKELIINETVPNRFSPKSPDKAHLNLHINSLELGDSAVYFCASSQEDKLFFGSGTQLSVL.